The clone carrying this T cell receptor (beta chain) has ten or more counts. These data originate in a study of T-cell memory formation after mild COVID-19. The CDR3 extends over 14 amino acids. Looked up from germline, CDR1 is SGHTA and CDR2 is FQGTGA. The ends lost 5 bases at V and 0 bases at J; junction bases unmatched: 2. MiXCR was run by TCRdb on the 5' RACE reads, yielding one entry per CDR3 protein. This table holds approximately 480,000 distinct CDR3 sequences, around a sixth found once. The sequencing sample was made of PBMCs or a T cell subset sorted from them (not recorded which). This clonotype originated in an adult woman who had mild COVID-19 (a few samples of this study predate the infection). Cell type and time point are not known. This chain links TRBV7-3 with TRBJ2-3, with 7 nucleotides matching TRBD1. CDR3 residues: CASSLTGSTDTQYF. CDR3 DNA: TGTGCCAGCAGCCTGACAGGGAGCACAGATACGCAGTATTTT.